The 25 T cell receptor beta chains presented below share a single source sample, sequenced in a study of blood T cell repertoires in COVID-19. Sequencing was performed with immunoSEQ multiplex PCR; in TCRdb, only in-frame clones are kept and a portion is missing. The sample holds some 230,000 clones, 80% to 90% seen once. Sequencing was done on a sample of peripheral blood. These receptors originate from a woman aged 55-70 years who had recovered from COVID-19.

The V and J genes are TRBV20-1 and TRBJ2-7, with TRBD1 matching 9 bases. This CDR3 has 13 residues. Germline lookup yields CDR1 DFQATT and CDR2 SNEGSKA (reference sequence). Germline trimming cut 6 bases from V and 4 bases from J; bases unmatched to any gene: 7. DNA of the CDR3: TGCAGTGCAAGTGCCGGGACAGGGTACGAGCAGTACTTC. Translated, it gives CSASAGTGYEQYF.

The table lists this clone with a few counts. J is TRBJ2-2 and V is TRBV6-2 or TRBV6-3; 8 nucleotides line up with TRBD1. The CDR3 spans 13 residues. The junction had 2 bases not matched to a gene; V was cut back by 5 bases and J by 6 bases. CDR1 and CDR2 from the germline V gene are MNHEY and SVGEGT. The CDR3 DNA reads TGTGCCAGCAGTCCACAGGGGGCCGGGGAGCTGTTTTTT. This encodes CASSPQGAGELFF.

This clone was observed a handful of times. This rearrangement joins TRBV5-4 to TRBJ2-5; 10 nucleotides line up with TRBD2. Trimming took 0 bases from V and 8 from J; bases not matched to a gene: 10. Germline V CDR1 and CDR2: SGHNT, YYREEE (reference sequence). This CDR3 region has 16 residues. CDR3 nucleotide sequence: TGTGCCAGCAGCTTGGATGCTAGCGGGGGTCCTGGAACCCAGTACTTC. It translates to CASSLDASGGPGTQYF.

The chain joins TRBV11-2 to TRBJ2-2, with D maybe TRBD1 (6 bases). Between the trimmed V and J ends, which lost 4 bases and 6 bases, there was a span of 6 bases. This CDR3 comprises 12 residues. Germline assignment: CDR1 SGHAT and CDR2 FQNNGV. CDR3 loop: CASSYRAGELFF. The DNA of the CDR3 is TGTGCCAGCAGCTACAGGGCCGGGGAGCTGTTTTTT.

This clone showed up just once. V usage is TRBV6-5 and J usage is TRBJ2-7; 7 positions match TRBD1. J was trimmed by 7 bases and V by 0 bases; bases with no gene match: 9. CDR1 MNHEY and CDR2 SVGAGI come from the germline V gene. The CDR3 runs 15 residues. The CDR3 loop is CASSYSRQGVGEQYF. In DNA, the CDR3 is TGTGCCAGCAGTTACTCGCGGCAGGGGGTGGGAGAGCAGTACTTC.

The rearrangement joins TRBV6-5 to TRBJ1-5, with TRBD1 matching over 7 bases. Per germline, CDR1 MNHEY and CDR2 SVGAGI. V lost 11 bases and J lost 5; bases outside the gene matches: 12. The CDR3 is made up of 14 amino acids. For the CDR3, the DNA is TGTGCCTGCAAAGGGGGCGGTTATTATCAGCCCCAGCATTTT. It codes for CACKGGGYYQPQHF.

The chain recombines TRBV30 with TRBJ1-2; D is uncertain. The CDR3 consists of 12 residues. Deletions cut 0 bases from V and 8 bases from J, with 10 bases between. CDR1 is GTSNPN and CDR2 is SVGIG in the germline V gene (reference sequence). The CDR3 sequence: CAWSVGSRGYTF. In DNA form, the CDR3 reads TGTGCCTGGAGTGTGGGCAGCCGCGGCTACACCTTC.

This clone appeared many times. V and J are TRBV9 and TRBJ2-2; 11 bases fit TRBD2. CDR1 is SGDLS, CDR2 YYNGEE, per germline. The CDR3 consists of 15 residues. J lost 9 bases, V lost 0 bases, and 4 bases had no gene match. CDR3 region: CASSVASGGPRELFF. In DNA, the CDR3 is TGTGCCAGCAGCGTAGCTAGCGGGGGGCCCCGGGAGCTGTTTTTT.

V and J are TRBV6-5 and TRBJ1-2; D gene uncertain. The CDR3 sequence is 12 residues long. V lost 7 bases to trimming and J lost 6 bases, with 12 bases between them. The germline V gene has CDR1 MNHEY and CDR2 SVGAGI. CDR3 nucleotides: TGTGCCAGCAAGAGTGGAGGGAATGGCTACACCTTC. This sequence encodes CASKSGGNGYTF.

This clone was seen just once. This sequence joins TRBV9 and TRBJ2-2, with 8 bases that match TRBD2. This CDR3 has 15 amino acids. The J segment lost 4 bases and the V segment lost 3 bases, leaving 5 bases of the junction unmatched. Germline assignment: CDR1 SGDLS and CDR2 YYNGEE. CDR3: CASSGRGGITGELFF. The CDR3 DNA sequence: TGTGCCAGCAGCGGACGGGGGGGAATCACCGGGGAGCTGTTTTTT.

The chain links TRBV20-1 to TRBJ2-5; 8 positions agree with TRBD2. Losses at the gene ends were 3 bases for V and 5 bases for J; bases not matched to a gene: 5. This CDR3 is 13 amino acids long. CDR1 and CDR2 (germline): DFQATT, SNEGSKA (reference sequence). The CDR3 loop reads CSASRGGEETQYF. The CDR3, as DNA: TGCAGTGCTAGTCGGGGGGGCGAGGAGACCCAGTACTTC.

The CDR3 DNA reads as TGTGCCAGCAATGCGGGGGGGAGGGCCGAGCAGTACTTC. Its protein is CASNAGGRAEQYF. This chain joins TRBV2 and TRBJ2-7; 9 bases agree with TRBD2. The germline CDR1 and CDR2 sequences are SNHLY and FYNNEI. This CDR3 contains 13 residues. V dropped 7 bases and J dropped 6; count of bases not matched to a gene: 7.

J is TRBJ1-2 and V is TRBV7-9; TRBD1 might be the D (5 bases). Looked up from germline, CDR1 is SEHNR and CDR2 is FQNEAQ (reference sequence). The CDR3 covers 12 residues. Trimming took 2 bases from V and 8 from J, leaving 9 bases between them. The CDR3 DNA is TGTGCCAGCAGCTTATCGCAGGGAGGCTACACCTTC. Amino acids: CASSLSQGGYTF.

The chain combines TRBV5-1 with TRBJ1-4; D is undetermined. From germline, CDR1 is SGHRS and CDR2 YFSETQ. Between the trimmed V and J ends, which lost 4 bases and 0 bases, there was a span of 10 bases. The CDR3 has 15 residues. In nucleotides, the CDR3 is TGCGCCAGCAGCCGGGAAGGACCAACTAATGAAAAACTGTTTTTT. Amino acid sequence: CASSREGPTNEKLFF.

This clone has just one count. The chain links TRBV10-1 to TRBJ2-7, with 8 bases matching TRBD1. Germline assignment: CDR1 WNHNN and CDR2 SYGVQD (reference sequence). The J segment lost 5 bases and the V segment lost 3 bases, leaving 6 bases of the junction unmatched. The CDR3 spans 14 residues. The DNA for the CDR3 is TGCGCCAGCAGTGAAAGGACAGGGTCTCACGAGCAGTACTTC. The encoded protein is CASSERTGSHEQYF.

The V and J genes are TRBV19 and TRBJ2-7, with 10 bases aligning to TRBD1. The J segment lost 1 base and the V segment lost 5 bases, leaving 5 bases of the junction unmatched. The V gene's germline CDR1 is LNHDA and CDR2 SQIVND (reference sequence). The length of the CDR3 is 15 residues. The CDR3 loop is CASSWGQGSSYEQYF. As DNA, the CDR3 is TGTGCCAGTAGTTGGGGACAGGGGTCATCCTACGAGCAGTACTTC.

This chain connects TRBV5-4 to TRBJ1-2; 8 positions match TRBD1. Germline V gene sequence: CDR1 SGHNT, CDR2 YYREEE (reference sequence). The length of the CDR3 is 14 residues. V dropped 4 bases and J dropped 8; count of bases not matched to a gene: 10. The CDR3 nucleotides read TGTGCCAGCAGCGTGACAGGGGCGCTTAGAGGCTACACCTTC. This codes for CASSVTGALRGYTF.

V is TRBV5-5 and J is TRBJ1-1; 7 nucleotides align to TRBD1. The CDR3 is made up of 15 amino acids. V shed 5 bases, J shed 1 base, and the junction held 8 bases outside the gene matches. Germline assignment: CDR1 SGHKS and CDR2 YYEKEE (reference sequence). The CDR3 DNA reads TGTGCCAGCAGATTACAGGGGAATGCGAACACTGAAGCTTTCTTT. It translates to CASRLQGNANTEAFF.

V gene TRBV5-1 combines with J gene TRBJ1-1; D unclear. Trimming removed 3 bases at V and 5 bases at J, with 14 bases between. Germline assignment: CDR1 SGHRS and CDR2 YFSETQ. The CDR3 covers 14 residues. In DNA form, the CDR3 reads TGCGCCAGCAGCTCCGCGGGGAGGAAGACTGAAGCTTTCTTT. It codes for CASSSAGRKTEAFF.

The chain employs TRBV7-9 and TRBJ1-2; no clear D. CDR3 size: 18 residues. V was trimmed by 8 bases and J by 1 base, leaving 26 bases between them. CDR1 and CDR2 (germline): SEHNR, FQNEAQ (reference sequence). DNA of the CDR3: TGTGCCAGCCGACAAGGGCCCCTAGGAGGAGAACTTAACTATGGCTACACCTTC. Encoded protein: CASRQGPLGGELNYGYTF.

This chain links TRBV5-4 with TRBJ2-7; 11 bases are shared with TRBD2. V gave up 1 base and J gave up 4 bases; unmatched junction bases: 10. This CDR3 has 17 residues. Germline CDR1 is SGHNT and CDR2 is YYREEE (reference sequence). CDR3 nucleotide sequence: TGTGCCAGCAGCTTGAGTAGCGGGGGGGCCCACAGATACGAGCAGTACTTC. As protein: CASSLSSGGAHRYEQYF.

The chain combines TRBV19 with TRBJ2-7; D is unclear. CDR3 length: 11 amino acids. Per germline, CDR1 LNHDA and CDR2 SQIVND (reference sequence). V was cut by 7 bases and J by 4 bases, with 8 bases left in between. CDR3 bases: TGTGCCAGTAAAACAAGTTACGAGCAGTACTTC. As protein: CASKTSYEQYF.

The CDR3 DNA reads TGTGCCAGCAGTTACTCGTTGACAGGGGCGGGAAACACCATATATTTT. It is translated as CASSYSLTGAGNTIYF. J is TRBJ1-3 and V is TRBV6-5; 8 positions match TRBD1. The J segment lost 4 bases and the V segment lost 0 bases, leaving 5 bases of the junction unmatched. This CDR3 contains 16 residues. Germline CDR1 is MNHEY and CDR2 is SVGAGI.

This clone has more than one count but fewer than ten. The V call is TRBV2, the J call TRBJ1-1, with 7 bases identical to TRBD1. This CDR3 region has 14 residues. The V gene end was trimmed by 3 bases and the J gene end by 6 bases; junction bases not matched to a gene: 7. The germline V gene encodes CDR1 SNHLY and CDR2 FYNNEI. The CDR3, as DNA: TGTGCCAGCAGTGACGGCAGGGGGGTCGCTGAAGCTTTCTTT. As protein: CASSDGRGVAEAFF.

The chain is built from TRBV5-8 and TRBJ1-2, with D maybe TRBD1 (5 bases). Trimming took 7 bases from V and 4 from J, leaving 14 bases between them. Germline loops: CDR1 SGHTS, CDR2 YDEGEE. There are 13 residues in the CDR3. CDR3 bases: TGTGCCAGCTCCCCCCAGGGTTTCTATGGCTACACCTTC. Amino acids: CASSPQGFYGYTF. Full variable domain (rest looked up from reference TRBV5-8 and TRBJ1-2): EAGVTQSPTHLIKTRGQQATLRCSPISGHTSVYWYQQALGLGLQFLLWYDEGEERNRGNFPPRFSGRQFPNYSSELNVNALELEDSALYLCASSPQGFYGYTFGSGTRLTVV.